One sample yielded the 26 T cell receptor beta chains listed below, sequenced in a study of cytotoxic CD8 clonotypes in ibrutinib-treated CLL. Assay: immunoSEQ multiplex PCR; the TCRdb copy retains only in-frame clones and omits some. The sample carries about 200,000 clones, 60% to 80% recorded once. The material sequenced was PBMCs, taken after 12 months of ibrutinib treatment. The receptor source for this set is a human donor with chronic lymphocytic leukemia.

Regarding this clone: Other DNA variants within this sample encode the same CDR3. The rearrangement uses TRBV11-2 and TRBJ2-1; D gene uncertain. The V gene's germline CDR1 is SGHAT and CDR2 FQNNGV. The CDR3 sequence is 12 residues long. V was pared by 2 bases and J by 7 bases, with 6 bases between. Here the CDR3 reads CASSLSGNEQFF. DNA of the CDR3: TGTGCCAGCAGCTTATCGGGTAATGAGCAGTTCTTC. The whole variable domain, remainder taken from reference TRBV11-2 and TRBJ2-1, is EAGVAQSPRYKIIEKRQSVAFWCNPISGHATLYWYQQILGQGPKLLIQFQNNGVVDDSQLPKDRFSAERLKGVDSTLKIQPAKLEDSAVYLCASSLSGNEQFFGPGTRLTVL.

This chain uses TRBV19 with TRBJ2-2, with a tentative D call TRBD2 (6 bases). Trimming left V 4 bases short and J 7 bases short, with 16 bases between. From germline, CDR1 is LNHDA and CDR2 SQIVND (reference sequence). The CDR3 has 15 residues. CDR3 loop: CASSKEGTTNGELFF. The CDR3 nucleotides are TGTGCCAGTAGTAAGGAGGGGACGACTAACGGGGAGCTGTTTTTT.

The DNA of the CDR3 is TGTGCCAGCAGCTTGGGTACAGGGATGCCGGCTGAGCAGTTCTTC. It encodes CASSLGTGMPAEQFF. This chain uses TRBV5-4 with TRBJ2-1; weak D call: TRBD1 (6 bases). V lost 0 bases and J lost 9, with 16 bases in between. The CDR3 consists of 15 residues. Germline CDR1 SGHNT, CDR2 YYREEE (reference sequence).

The chain recombines TRBV6-1 with TRBJ1-1; unclear D gene. The CDR3 totals 14 residues. V shed 6 bases and J shed 0 bases, with 11 bases lying between them. Germline loops: CDR1 MNHNS, CDR2 SASEGT. The CDR3 DNA is TGTGCCAGCAGACCTACCGTCATGAACACTGAAGCTTTCTTT. Translating gives CASRPTVMNTEAFF.

V and J are TRBV9 and TRBJ2-1, with 13 bases identical to TRBD2. CDR1 SGDLS and CDR2 YYNGEE come from the germline V gene. Unmatched junction bases numbered 13, after V lost 0 bases and J lost 1 base. The CDR3 is made up of 21 amino acids. CDR3 protein: CASSVGPGLAGEGESYNEQFF. DNA for the CDR3: TGTGCCAGCAGCGTAGGTCCCGGACTAGCGGGAGAAGGGGAATCCTACAATGAGCAGTTCTTC.

The J gene is TRBJ1-2, the V gene TRBV5-8; no firm D call. V was pared by 4 bases and J by 2 bases, with 9 bases between. The germline V gene has CDR1 SGHTS and CDR2 YDEGEE. The CDR3 sequence is 13 residues long. The CDR3 loop reads CASSPGRNYGYTF. The CDR3 coding sequence is TGTGCCAGCAGCCCGGGCCGAAACTATGGCTACACCTTC.

The rearrangement uses TRBV10-3 and TRBJ2-7; D perhaps matches TRBD1 (6 bases). V was shortened by 4 bases and J by 3 bases, with 10 bases between the two germline ends. The CDR3 has 13 residues. Germline-derived CDR1 and CDR2 are ENHRY and SYGVKD. CDR3: CAISGQVYYEQYF. The DNA of the CDR3 is TGTGCCATCAGTGGACAGGTATACTACGAGCAGTACTTC.

V usage is TRBV5-1 and J usage is TRBJ2-7; 10 nucleotides line up with TRBD1. Germline V CDR1 and CDR2: SGHRS, YFSETQ. The CDR3 runs 16 residues. V lost 4 bases to trimming and J lost 6 bases; unmatched junction nucleotides: 13. CDR3 residues: CASSIRGQGENGEQYF. CDR3 nucleotide sequence: TGCGCCAGCAGCATAAGAGGACAGGGGGAGAATGGCGAGCAGTACTTC.

This rearrangement joins TRBV19 to TRBJ2-1; tentative D call: TRBD1 (7 bases). The germline V gene encodes CDR1 LNHDA and CDR2 SQIVND (reference sequence). The CDR3 is made up of 18 amino acids. Trimming took off 4 bases at V and 5 bases at J, with 24 bases between the two ends. The CDR3 DNA reads as TGTGCCAGTAGTACCGCACTGGGGGGACAGTTCGGGGACAATGAGCAGTTCTTC. Residues: CASSTALGGQFGDNEQFF. Drawing the rest from reference TRBV19 and TRBJ2-1, the complete variable domain is DGGITQSPKYLFRKEGQNVTLSCEQNLNHDAMYWYRQDPGQGLRLIYYSQIVNDFQKGDIAEGYSVSREKKESFPLTVTSAQKNPTAFYLCASSTALGGQFGDNEQFFGPGTRLTVL.

V is TRBV5-1 and J is TRBJ1-2; D gene uncertain. This CDR3 is 15 amino acids long. Germline V gene sequence: CDR1 SGHRS, CDR2 YFSETQ. The V gene lost 4 bases and the J gene lost 6 bases, with 19 bases spanning the gap. CDR3 sequence: CASSPGSPGLDGYTF. In DNA, the CDR3 is TGCGCCAGCAGCCCTGGCTCGCCGGGTCTCGATGGCTACACCTTC. The full variable domain, completed using reference TRBV5-1 and TRBJ1-2, is KAGVTQTPRYLIKTRGQQVTLSCSPISGHRSVSWYQQTPGQGLQFLFEYFSETQRNKGNFPGRFSGRQFSNSRSEMNVSTLELGDSALYLCASSPGSPGLDGYTFGSGTRLTVV.

This rearrangement joins TRBV19 to TRBJ2-5; D perhaps matches TRBD2 (6 bases). There are 19 residues in the CDR3. CDR1 and CDR2 from the germline V gene are LNHDA and SQIVND (reference sequence). V lost 4 bases and J lost 5, with 29 bases in between. CDR3 coding DNA: TGTGCCAGTAGTACCCGAGCCGTGGCGGGAACGGGCCCCCTTGAGACCCAGTACTTC. Translated: CASSTRAVAGTGPLETQYF.

This sequence joins TRBV23-1 and TRBJ1-1, with no clear D. TRBV23-1 is an ORF, with its function uncertain. The V and J ends lost 10 bases and 1 base respectively, with 22 bases between them. This CDR3 comprises 16 residues. The CDR3 bases are TGCGCCAACACTACGGGCGGGTTGGAGGGGAACACTGAAGCTTTCTTT. It is translated as CANTTGGLEGNTEAFF.

The rearrangement uses TRBV5-6 and TRBJ1-1, with D unclear. Germline V lookup: CDR1 SGHDT, CDR2 YYEEEE. The CDR3 is 15 amino acids. Trimming cost V 0 bases and J 4 bases, with 13 bases left between them. CDR3 sequence (DNA): TGTGCCAGCAGCTTGGTTAGGGTACGGGGCACTGAAGCTTTCTTT. It specifies CASSLVRVRGTEAFF.

This chain connects TRBV10-3 to TRBJ1-2; 7 bases are shared with TRBD1. Germline values: CDR1 ENHRY, CDR2 SYGVKD. The CDR3 loop spans 13 amino acids. The trim removed 4 bases at V and 8 bases at J, leaving 7 bases unmatched. The CDR3 DNA reads as TGTGCCATCAGTGGACAGGGCCGTGTAGGCTACACCTTC. Its protein is CAISGQGRVGYTF.

The rearrangement links TRBV5-4 to TRBJ2-3; 7 bases line up with TRBD1. Trimming at V came to 3 bases and at J to 1 base, leaving 2 bases not matched to a gene. CDR3 length: 14 residues. In germline, CDR1 is SGHNT, CDR2 YYREEE (reference sequence). The DNA of the CDR3 is TGTGCCAGCAGCTCCGGACAGGGCACAGATACGCAGTATTTT. Protein product: CASSSGQGTDTQYF.

Turning to this clone: The sample holds other DNA sequences that translate to the same CDR3. The chain is built from TRBV2 and TRBJ2-3; 10 nucleotides match TRBD2. The CDR3 covers 19 residues. With 2 bases clipped from V and 4 bases from J, the junction kept 15 bases outside the gene matches. Germline V gene data show CDR1 as SNHLY and CDR2 as FYNNEI. The CDR3 sequence: CASSEPPWVSGGGADTQYF. DNA of the CDR3: TGTGCCAGCAGTGAACCCCCGTGGGTAAGCGGGGGGGGAGCAGATACGCAGTATTTT.

For the CDR3, the DNA is TGTGCCAGCAGCCTCACGCCCGGGACAGATCTAGCCAAAAACATTCAGTACTTC. The encoded protein is CASSLTPGTDLAKNIQYF. V and J are TRBV7-2 and TRBJ2-4; 7 nucleotides match TRBD1. Germline V gene sequence: CDR1 SGHTA, CDR2 FQGNSA. The ends lost 5 bases at V and 0 bases at J; junction bases unmatched: 13. The CDR3 extends over 18 amino acids.

The rearrangement joins TRBV6-5 to TRBJ2-1, with D uncertain. The V end lost 5 bases, the J end lost 10 bases, and 21 bases lay between the germline ends. The length of the CDR3 is 15 residues. Per germline, CDR1 MNHEY and CDR2 SVGAGI. CDR3 coding DNA: TGTGCCAGCAGTCCCCGACTCCCCGGTCTAGGGGAGCAGTTCTTC. It yields the protein CASSPRLPGLGEQFF.

The chain combines TRBV29-1 with TRBJ1-2, with TRBD1 matching 9 bases. Germline CDR1 SQVTM, CDR2 ANQGSEA. The CDR3 is made up of 12 amino acids. Unmatched junction bases numbered 7, after V lost 3 bases and J lost 11 bases. In DNA, the CDR3 is TGCAGCGTTGAGGGACAGGGTGGAAGATACACCTTC. Translated: CSVEGQGGRYTF.

This clone came up a few times. The chain carries TRBV28 and TRBJ2-7; D gene ambiguous. Germline CDR1 MDHEN, CDR2 SYDVKM. The CDR3 has 13 amino acids. Trimming shortened V by 5 bases and J by 2 bases, and 10 bases separated the two germline ends. The CDR3 is CASSLRLAYEQYF. The CDR3 DNA is TGTGCCAGCAGTCTCCGGTTAGCCTACGAGCAGTACTTC.

The rearrangement uses TRBV27 and TRBJ1-1; 7 bases are a match to TRBD1. This CDR3 region has 15 residues. CDR1 MNHEY and CDR2 SMNVEV come from the germline V gene (reference sequence). J lost 0 bases, V lost 8 bases, and 9 bases had no gene match. The CDR3 region has the DNA TGTGCCAGCGGGCGACCGGGACAGATGAACACTGAAGCTTTCTTT. This gives the protein CASGRPGQMNTEAFF.

CDR3 coding DNA: TGTGCCAGCAGCTTAAAAGGCCTAAGGACCATGAACACTGAAGCTTTCTTT. It yields the protein CASSLKGLRTMNTEAFF. The rearrangement links TRBV7-3 to TRBJ1-1; D is undetermined. Germline CDR1 is SGHTA and CDR2 is FQGTGA. The CDR3 spans 17 residues. Trimming removed 1 base at V and 0 bases at J, with 15 bases between.

This chain links TRBV2 with TRBJ2-1, with 8 bases aligning to TRBD1. With 4 bases clipped from V and 8 bases from J, the junction kept 10 bases outside the gene matches. Per germline, CDR1 SNHLY and CDR2 FYNNEI. The CDR3 has 15 amino acids. The CDR3 coding sequence is TGTGCCAGCAGTGTGCGGGACAGGAGGATTTATGAGCAGTTCTTC. This codes for CASSVRDRRIYEQFF.

This chain links TRBV27 with TRBJ2-3; 11 bases match TRBD2. The CDR3 is 18 amino acids. Per the germline V gene, CDR1 is MNHEY and CDR2 is SMNVEV (reference sequence). The V and J ends lost 6 bases and 6 bases, in that order; junction bases with no gene match: 17. The CDR3 reads CASSRSGSGRASSDTQYF. DNA for the CDR3: TGTGCCAGCAGCCGCTCCGGTAGCGGGAGGGCGTCTTCGGATACGCAGTATTTT.

J is TRBJ2-7 and V is TRBV11-2, with TRBD1 matching over 7 bases. J lost 4 bases, V lost 1 base, and 7 bases had no gene match. Germline V CDR1 and CDR2: SGHAT, FQNNGV. The CDR3 has 15 amino acids. This chain's CDR3 is CASSLVTGVRYEQYF. CDR3 nucleotide sequence: TGTGCCAGCAGCTTAGTTACAGGGGTAAGGTACGAGCAGTACTTC.

The V call is TRBV7-6, the J call TRBJ2-7, with 8 bases fitting TRBD1. CDR3 length equals 13 residues. The V segment lost 7 bases and the J segment 7 bases; nucleotides outside the gene matches: 9. The germline V gene encodes CDR1 SGHVS and CDR2 FNYEAQ. The DNA of the CDR3 is TGTGCCAGCACTACTCAGGGGGCTGGGGAGCAGTACTTC. It encodes CASTTQGAGEQYF.